This T cell receptor (beta chain) originates from a study of radiation and T cells in renal cell carcinoma. CDR3 length: 14 amino acids. V lost 4 bases to trimming and J lost 6 bases; unmatched junction nucleotides: 2. Per the germline V gene, CDR1 is SGHTA and CDR2 is FQGNSA. Repertoires were generated with immunoSEQ multiplex PCR, while TCRdb's copy carries only in-frame clones and drops some. Of more than 150,000 clones in the sample, 87% were seen once. Sample time point: blood 2 weeks post-SBRT. This sample's treatment: 15 Gy SBRT to primary tumor, nephrectomy 4 weeks later. The TCR sequence derives from a woman in her forties or fifties with renal cell carcinoma. This specimen was blood, taken from a patient whose treatment included radiotherapy and nephrectomy. This chain joins TRBV7-2 and TRBJ1-4; 10 nucleotides match TRBD1. The CDR3 DNA follows: TGTGCCAGCAGCTGGGACAGGGGTGATGAAAAACTGTTTTTT. Residues: CASSWDRGDEKLFF. The variable domain in full, with the rest retrieved from reference TRBV7-2 and TRBJ1-4, is GAGVSQSPSNKVTEKGKDVELRCDPISGHTALYWYRQSLGQGLEFLIYFQGNSAPDKSGLPSDRFSAERTGGSVSTLTIQRTQQEDSAVYLCASSWDRGDEKLFFGSGTQLSVL.